This T cell receptor beta chain was found in a study of blood T cell repertoires in COVID-19. TCRdb keeps only in-frame clones here, not all; method: immunoSEQ multiplex PCR. This table holds about 500,000 clones, 85% to 90% found once. CDR1 and CDR2 (germline): SGHAT, FQNNGV. The CDR3 extends over 14 amino acids. Deletions cut 1 base from V and 6 bases from J, with 9 bases between. V gene TRBV11-2 combines with J gene TRBJ2-2, with D possibly matching TRBD2 (6 bases). The origin of this receptor is a man between 18 and 29 years old with COVID-19, enrolled during active disease. The sequenced material came from peripheral blood. The CDR3: CASSLGLAPGELFF. As DNA, the CDR3 is TGTGCCAGCAGCTTAGGGCTAGCGCCCGGGGAGCTGTTTTTT.